Sequencing of this TCR beta chain was carried out in a study of T-cell reconstitution after alpha-beta-depleted transplantation in children (dated by TCRdb to the mid-2010s). Notes on the research overall: Using TCR repertoire profiling, the study quantitatively followed how T-cell immune reconstitution unfolded in children after TCRalphabeta/CD19-depleted allogeneic hematopoietic cell transplantation.

Taken from the germline V gene, the CDR1 and CDR2 loops are KGHDR and SFDVKD. The V end loses 8 bases and the J end loses 0 bases, and a stretch of 6 bases separates them. CDR3 length: 13 amino acids, cysteine to phenylalanine. CDR3 DNA is the only sequence kept; it has 39 bases, read in frame from the first base. The meaning of the sample's treatment or condition label: allogeneic hematopoietic cell transplantation with graft depleted of TCRalphabeta T cells and CD19 B cells. TCRalphabeta/CD19-depleted allogeneic hematopoietic cell grafts were given to the transplant recipients, all of whom were children. This clonotype turned up a few times. Its antigen remains unidentified. Per-base quality was not reported, and no clone a single base away is much larger than it. Here is what the overall study found, with its caveats: The high TCRbeta diversity at day 60 in some patients was ascribed to recipient T cells and intrathymic progenitors that had survived conditioning. The apparently early recovery of alphabetaT-cell counts about two months after transplant reportedly depended on only several hundred rapidly expanded clones that came from non-depleted graft cells. Over subsequent months, a decline in hyperexpanded clone frequencies was noted, and after one year, T-cell counts and TCRbeta diversity were mostly ascribed to newly produced T cells.

Libraries were constructed by PCR. Instrument used: Illumina HiSeq 2500. TCR library preparation used molecular barcoding, with unique molecular identifiers applied to normalize quantification of the TCRbeta repertoire. In-frame beta chains were kept once TCRdb had trimmed the public reads at Q25 with fastp and called clones with MiXCR. Rows are combined by CDR3 protein, so each entry shows the most common genes and DNA. The sample table records about 980,000 distinct CDR3 sequences; roughly 31% of these occur just once. The ten largest clones capture over 25% of the sample. The chain couples TRBV24-1 to TRBJ2-2, with the D gene not confidently named. The material was PBMCs, mostly from graft donor cells, obtained 360 days after TCRalphabeta/CD19-depleted stem cell transplant. This TCR derives from a boy in the first two years of life who had a stem cell transplant for SCID, so the T cells may come from the graft donor. Read as DNA, the sequence is TGTGCCACCATGTCGACGAACACCGGGGAGCTGTTTTTT. Protein translation: CATMSTNTGELFF.